This T cell receptor (beta chain) is from a study of cytomegalovirus exposure and HLA in healthy donors. Whole-study results and caveats: The study put 150 to 200 TCR beta chains on its list as cytomegalovirus-associated. Available immune exposure information was restricted to CMV serostatus only. Most CMV-associated TCR beta chains were later found to appear HLA-restricted. Segments of the TCR beta V type were, in most cases, productive about 90% or about 30% of the time in an earlier analysis.

The germline V gene has CDR1 MGHDK and CDR2 SYGVNS. V lost 2 bases and J 6 bases, leaving 15 bases between the germline ends. This CDR3 spans 15 amino acids. The PCR made use of 60 Vbeta and 13 Jbeta primers. Clones were sequenced by immunoSEQ multiplex PCR, and TCRdb holds only the in-frame ones, with some missing. The sample holds some 200,000 clones, 70% to 80% seen once. As to this clone: Its antigen remains unidentified.

The specimen sequenced was PBMCs. The source is a male donor in good health and CMV-seropositive. The rearrangement joins TRBV25-1 to TRBJ2-3; a possible D gene is TRBD2 (5 bases). The CDR3 protein is CASSESRRALDTQYF. The CDR3 DNA is TGTGCCAGCAGTGAAAGTAGGCGGGCTCTTGATACGCAGTATTTT.